The 27 T cell receptor beta chains below come from one sample, sequenced in a study of cytomegalovirus exposure and HLA in healthy donors. PCR used 60 Vbeta primers and 13 Jbeta primers. The data were produced by immunoSEQ multiplex PCR, yet TCRdb's version contains in-frame clones alone and is incomplete. The sample comprises 150,000 or so clones, 64% of which are singletons, and around 3% rests with the top ten. The sample comprised PBMCs. All receptors derive from a woman under 40 in good health and CMV-seropositive.

The chain has TRBV19 and TRBJ1-2; D is perhaps TRBD1 (5 bases). The CDR3 runs to 14 residues. Germline loops: CDR1 LNHDA, CDR2 SQIVND (reference sequence). V gave up 7 bases and J gave up 6 bases, with 18 bases separating them. The CDR3, as DNA: TGTGCCAGTATGAGGTCTTTCAGGGCTCATGGCTACACCTTC. This encodes CASMRSFRAHGYTF.

This clone came up a few times. The chain joins TRBV4-2 to TRBJ2-1; TRBD2 agrees at 9 bases. The V gene's germline CDR1 is LGHNA and CDR2 YNFKEQ. The CDR3 sequence is 16 residues long. J was trimmed by 7 bases and V by 1 base; bases with no gene match: 8. The CDR3 bases are TGTGCCAGCAGCCAAGGAGCGGGGGGCACCCTTAATGAGCAGTTCTTC. It translates to CASSQGAGGTLNEQFF.

The chain has TRBV27 and TRBJ1-1, with D possibly being TRBD1 (6 bases). Looked up from germline, CDR1 is MNHEY and CDR2 is SMNVEV (reference sequence). Trimming took off 7 bases at V and 1 base at J, with 19 bases between the two ends. The CDR3 is 16 amino acids. CDR3 in amino acids: CASKLGGGKGNTEAFF. The CDR3 nucleotides read TGTGCCAGCAAACTAGGGGGGGGAAAGGGGAACACTGAAGCTTTCTTT.

The count of this clone is one. The chain carries TRBV7-2 and TRBJ1-2; TRBD1 might be the D (6 bases). V lost 1 base and J lost 2, with 14 bases in between. The CDR3 length is 16 residues. Germline CDR1 and CDR2: SGHTA and FQGNSA. CDR3 sequence (DNA): TGTGCCAGCAGCTTAGACGACGGGACACCAAACTATGGCTACACCTTC. It yields the protein CASSLDDGTPNYGYTF.

The chain is built from TRBV2 and TRBJ2-2, with TRBD1 matching over 10 bases. The CDR3 has 15 amino acids. The V gene's germline CDR1 is SNHLY and CDR2 FYNNEI. V trimming: 5 bases; J trimming: 3 bases; junction bases outside the gene matches: 3. The CDR3 DNA sequence: TGTGCCAGCAGTCAGGACAGGGGGGACACCGGGGAGCTGTTTTTT. This encodes CASSQDRGDTGELFF.

This chain joins TRBV7-8 and TRBJ2-7; 10 bases align to TRBD1. The CDR3 runs 15 residues. The V and J ends lost 5 bases and 2 bases, in that order; junction bases with no gene match: 6. Germline V lookup: CDR1 SGHVS, CDR2 FQNEAQ. CDR3 loop: CASSRQGAYTYEQYF. The CDR3 region has the DNA TGTGCCAGCAGCAGACAGGGGGCGTATACCTACGAGCAGTACTTC.

This sequence joins TRBV10-3 and TRBJ2-5; TRBD1 matches at 11 bases. TRBJ2-7 explains the end of the DNA better; the J call may be wrong. This CDR3 is 13 amino acids long. Germline V CDR1 and CDR2: ENHRY, SYGVKD. CDR3 bases: TGTGCCAGCAGGACAGGGGGCACCTACGAGCAGTACTTC. This encodes CASRTGGTYEQYF.

The genes are TRBV5-1 and TRBJ2-1, with D maybe TRBD2 (6 bases). Between the trimmed V and J ends, which lost 4 bases and 0 bases, there was a span of 14 bases. The length of the CDR3 is 16 residues. The V gene's germline CDR1 is SGHRS and CDR2 YFSETQ. The CDR3 loop reads CASSAYSGDSYNEQFF. The CDR3 DNA is TGCGCCAGCAGCGCCTATAGCGGTGACTCCTACAATGAGCAGTTCTTC.

This clone came up a few times. The chain combines TRBV6-4 with TRBJ2-6; possible D gene TRBD2, 5 bases. V lost 5 bases to trimming and J lost 0 bases, with 8 bases between them. This CDR3 has 15 residues. CDR1 is MRHNA and CDR2 is SNTAGT in the germline V gene. The CDR3 protein is CASSLGLSGANVLTF. The CDR3 coding sequence is TGTGCCAGCAGTTTAGGACTCTCTGGGGCCAACGTCCTGACTTTC.

This chain uses TRBV6-5 with TRBJ2-7; possible D gene TRBD2, 6 bases. The V gene lost 0 bases and the J gene lost 1 base, with 10 bases spanning the gap. This CDR3 is 15 amino acids long. Per germline, CDR1 MNHEY and CDR2 SVGAGI. CDR3 nucleotides: TGTGCCAGCAGTTACTCGGTTGGGGGGTCCTACGAGCAGTACTTC. Amino acids: CASSYSVGGSYEQYF.

This chain links TRBV4-2 with TRBJ2-5; 9 positions match TRBD1. Trimming removed 5 bases from V and 5 bases from J; junction bases left unmatched: 9. The CDR3 is 15 amino acids. Looked up from germline, CDR1 is LGHNA and CDR2 is YNFKEQ. CDR3 sequence: CASSSQTGGTETQYF. The CDR3 DNA reads TGTGCCAGCAGCTCCCAGACAGGGGGAACGGAGACCCAGTACTTC.

The chain joins TRBV30 to TRBJ1-1; D not resolved. In germline, CDR1 is GTSNPN, CDR2 SVGIG (reference sequence). V lost 0 bases to trimming and J lost 5 bases, with 13 bases between them. CDR3 length: 14 amino acids. The CDR3 here is CAWSVGLGRTEAFF. The CDR3 bases are TGTGCCTGGAGTGTTGGGCTGGGGAGGACTGAAGCTTTCTTT.

The chain links TRBV11-2 to TRBJ1-1, with 9 bases identical to TRBD1. CDR1 and CDR2 (germline): SGHAT, FQNNGV. With V trimmed by 1 base and J by 6 bases, 9 bases remained unmatched. The CDR3 spans 16 residues. CDR3 coding DNA: TGTGCCAGCAGCTTAGGAACAGGGGGCGCTAAGGCTGAAGCTTTCTTT. It is translated as CASSLGTGGAKAEAFF.

The chain carries TRBV7-6 and TRBJ1-2, with D perhaps TRBD1 (6 bases). Trimming removed 5 bases at V and 6 bases at J, with 13 bases between. Germline-derived CDR1 and CDR2 are SGHVS and FNYEAQ. This CDR3 contains 13 residues. CDR3 nucleotide sequence: TGTGCCAGCAGCCCCAGACAGGCTGATGGCTACACCTTC. Its protein product is CASSPRQADGYTF.

V usage is TRBV5-4 and J usage is TRBJ1-2; 7 nucleotides agree with TRBD1. CDR3 length: 14 amino acids. Germline assignment: CDR1 SGHNT and CDR2 YYREEE (reference sequence). V was clipped by 2 bases and J by 3 bases; unmatched bases: 4. CDR3 nucleotides: TGTGCCAGCAGCTTCCGGGACAGACACTATGGCTACACCTTC. Translation: CASSFRDRHYGYTF.

The V gene is TRBV5-1, the J gene TRBJ2-7; possibly TRBD1 for D (5 bases). In germline, CDR1 is SGHRS, CDR2 YFSETQ. The CDR3 extends over 16 amino acids. Trimming shortened V by 0 bases and J by 0 bases, and 13 bases separated the two germline ends. The CDR3 region has the DNA TGCGCCAGCAGCTTGGGGGTGGGGCGGATCTCCTACGAGCAGTACTTC. Residues: CASSLGVGRISYEQYF.

The table lists this clone with a few counts. One end of the junction does not line up with germline, which may come from a read error. V gene TRBV2 combines with J gene TRBJ2-1, with 7 nucleotides matching TRBD1. The CDR3 is 12 amino acids. Germline V gene lookup returns CDR1 SNHLY and CDR2 FYNNEI. The CDR3 loop is CASTTTGQLKLF. The CDR3 DNA is TGTGCCAGCACAACTACGGGACAGCTTAAACTCTTC.

The V call is TRBV18, the J call TRBJ2-1; possible D gene TRBD2, 7 bases. This CDR3 spans 15 amino acids. Germline V gives CDR1 KGHSH, CDR2 LQKENI. Trimming took off 1 base at V and 9 bases at J, with 16 bases between the two ends. CDR3 region: CASSPLTRGAGEQFF. CDR3 nucleotide sequence: TGTGCCAGCTCACCACTAACCCGGGGGGCCGGTGAGCAGTTCTTC.

The chain uses TRBV27 and TRBJ2-7; tentatively, D is TRBD2 (5 bases). CDR1 and CDR2 (germline): MNHEY, SMNVEV (reference sequence). There are 13 residues in the CDR3. Trimming removed 2 bases from V and 6 bases from J, with 11 bases in between. CDR3 DNA: TGTGCCAGCAGTTTAGGCCTCAGCGGCGAGCAGTACTTC. Amino acid sequence: CASSLGLSGEQYF.

This rearrangement joins TRBV29-1 to TRBJ1-1, with D tentatively TRBD1 (5 bases). Trimming removed 5 bases from V and 1 base from J, with 17 bases in between. This CDR3 is 15 amino acids long. CDR1 SQVTM and CDR2 ANQGSEA come from the germline V gene. The CDR3 nucleotides read TGCAGCGTTAAAATCCAGGCCCAGGGGAACACTGAAGCTTTCTTT. Protein sequence: CSVKIQAQGNTEAFF.

The chain has TRBV5-6 and TRBJ2-1; D might be TRBD2 (5 bases). Trimming removed 3 bases from V and 7 bases from J, with 8 bases in between. The CDR3 has 12 amino acids. Germline-derived CDR1 and CDR2 are SGHDT and YYEEEE. As DNA, the CDR3 is TGTGCCAGCAGCTCTGGGAGAAATGAGCAGTTCTTC. It codes for CASSSGRNEQFF.

This clone was seen more than once but under ten times. V is TRBV14 and J is TRBJ2-5; unclear D gene. This CDR3 spans 14 amino acids. The germline V gene encodes CDR1 SGHDN and CDR2 FVKESK. Trimming took off 4 bases at V and 0 bases at J, with 9 bases between the two ends. CDR3 amino acids: CASSRGMYQETQYF. As DNA, the CDR3 is TGTGCCAGCAGCCGCGGAATGTACCAAGAGACCCAGTACTTC.

This chain's CDR3 is CASSLPGGRTDTQYF. The DNA for the CDR3 is TGTGCCAGCAGTTTACCGGGAGGGAGGACAGATACGCAGTATTTT. V usage is TRBV28 and J usage is TRBJ2-3, with TRBD2 matching 8 bases. The CDR3 sequence is 15 residues long. V was clipped by 2 bases and J by 3 bases; unmatched bases: 4. The germline CDR1 and CDR2 sequences are MDHEN and SYDVKM.

V is TRBV7-9 and J is TRBJ1-5; D unresolved. Trimming left V 5 bases short and J 7 bases short, with 9 bases between. The CDR3 loop spans 12 amino acids. CDR1 and CDR2 from the germline V gene are SEHNR and FQNEAQ (reference sequence). CDR3 amino acids: CASSRDVQPQHF. CDR3 nucleotide sequence: TGTGCCAGCAGCCGCGATGTACAGCCCCAGCATTTT.

This clone was counted only a few times. The gene calls are TRBV30 and TRBJ1-6, with a tentative D call TRBD1 (5 bases). The ends were cut back, 1 base at V and 0 bases at J, with 13 bases in the middle. CDR3 length: 17 residues. CDR1 and CDR2 from the germline V gene are GTSNPN and SVGIG (reference sequence). The chain's CDR3 is CAWSGGGVSSYNSPLHF. In DNA form, the CDR3 reads TGTGCCTGGAGTGGCGGGGGGGTGAGCTCCTATAATTCACCCCTCCACTTT.

The chain carries TRBV11-2 and TRBJ1-2; 8 bases match TRBD1. Trimming at V came to 0 bases and at J to 7 bases, leaving 10 bases not matched to a gene. The CDR3 runs 16 residues. Germline CDR1 SGHAT, CDR2 FQNNGV. CDR3 sequence (DNA): TGTGCCAGCAGCTTAGAAGGGGCAGGGGGCGCGTCTGGCTACACCTTC. Translating gives CASSLEGAGGASGYTF.

The chain is built from TRBV11-1 and TRBJ2-7, with D uncertain. Trimming removed 3 bases from V and 6 bases from J, with 12 bases in between. Germline V gene lookup returns CDR1 SGHAT and CDR2 FQDESV (reference sequence). The CDR3 has 13 residues. CDR3 region: CASSFAILGEQYF. Here the CDR3 DNA reads TGTGCCAGCAGCTTTGCCATCCTAGGCGAGCAGTACTTC. The whole variable domain, filled in from reference TRBV11-1 and TRBJ2-7, reads EAEVAQSPRYKITEKSQAVAFWCDPISGHATLYWYRQILGQGPELLVQFQDESVVDDSQLPKDRFSAERLKGVDSTLKIQPAELGDSAMYLCASSFAILGEQYFGPGTRLTVT.